One sample yielded the 9 T cell receptor beta chains listed below, sequenced in a study of T cells in Graves' hyperthyroidism and ophthalmopathy. Amplification targeted TCR beta CDR3 regions from RNA transcripts. An initial round of RT-PCR targeting the TCR CDR3 relied on the HTBI primer set. TCRdb reprocessed the multiplex PCR reads with MiXCR, giving one entry per CDR3 protein. This table holds roughly 600,000 distinct CDR3 sequences, 14% found once. Sequencing was done on a sample of blood. The receptors stem from a woman between 50 and 59 years old with Graves' ophthalmopathy.

In its sample, this clonotype was seen many times. The DNA for the CDR3 is TGTGCCAGCAGTTCGGCTAGCGCATACAATGAGCAGTTCTTC. It is translated as CASSSASAYNEQFF. V gene TRBV28 combines with J gene TRBJ2-1, with TRBD2 as a possible D gene (6 bases). V was pared by 4 bases and J by 4 bases, with 11 bases between. Per germline, CDR1 MDHEN and CDR2 SYDVKM. The CDR3 sequence is 14 residues long. The variable domain in full, completed from reference TRBV28 and TRBJ2-1, reads DVKVTQSSRYLVKRTGEKVFLECVQDMDHENMFWYRQDPGLGLRLIYFSYDVKMKEKGDIPEGYSVSREKKERFSLILESASTNQTSMYLCASSSASAYNEQFFGPGTRLTVL.

J is TRBJ2-7 and V is TRBV10-3; 10 bases fit TRBD2. The CDR3 runs 15 residues. Trimming took 6 bases from V and 0 from J; bases not matched to a gene: 5. Germline V gene sequence: CDR1 ENHRY, CDR2 SYGVKD. The CDR3 loop reads CAIRQAGGSSYEQYF. The CDR3 DNA sequence: TGTGCCATCAGACAAGCGGGAGGGAGCTCCTACGAGCAGTACTTC.

The chain uses TRBV2 and TRBJ2-5; D is unclear. Germline lookup yields CDR1 SNHLY and CDR2 FYNNEI. V was cut by 3 bases and J by 7 bases, with 12 bases left in between. The CDR3 has 13 residues. DNA of the CDR3: TGTGCCAGCAGTGAGGAAGTGATCGGGACCCAGTACTTC. It specifies CASSEEVIGTQYF.

This clonotype was detected ten times or more. This chain connects TRBV20-1 to TRBJ2-3; no clear D gene. V was cut by 3 bases and J by 1 base, with 17 bases left in between. CDR1 DFQATT and CDR2 SNEGSKA come from the germline V gene (reference sequence). The CDR3 is made up of 16 amino acids. The CDR3 spells CSASSVGGLGTDTQYF. CDR3 in DNA: TGCAGTGCTAGTTCGGTGGGTGGATTGGGCACAGATACGCAGTATTTT.

With regard to this clonotype: Just one base apart from a much larger clone, this may be a read error. The chain carries TRBV20-1 and TRBJ2-1, with 7 positions matching TRBD1. The CDR3 is 14 residues long. Germline V gene data show CDR1 as DFQATT and CDR2 as SNEGSKA (reference sequence). J lost 2 bases, V lost 4 bases, and 5 bases had no gene match. The CDR3 loop reads CSAIPDRAYNEQFF. The CDR3 DNA reads as TGCAGTGCTATCCCTGACAGGGCCTACAATGAGCAGTTCTTC.

This clonotype has a count of ten or more. A junction end diverges from the germline sequence, so it may reflect a read error. CDR3 sequence reads: CASSLAAGYSYEQYF. The CDR3 DNA is TGTGCCAGCAGCCTAGCCGCTGGGTACTCCTACGAGCAGTACTTC. This rearrangement joins TRBV7-8 to TRBJ2-7; weak D call: TRBD2 (5 bases). This CDR3 is built from 15 residues. In germline, CDR1 is SGHVS, CDR2 FQNEAQ. The complete variable domain, with remaining parts taken from reference TRBV7-8 and TRBJ2-7, reads GAGVSQSPRYKVAKRGQDVALRCDPISGHVSLFWYQQALGQGPEFLTYFQNEAQLDKSGLPSDRFFAERPEGSVSTLKIQRTQQEDSAVYLCASSLAAGYSYEQYFGPGTRLTVT.

This clonotype was seen more than once but under ten times. The rearrangement links TRBV15 to TRBJ1-1, with D possibly matching TRBD1 (6 bases). Germline V lookup: CDR1 LNHNV, CDR2 YYDKDF (reference sequence). This CDR3 is 14 amino acids long. Trimming shortened V by 2 bases and J by 4 bases, and 11 bases separated the two germline ends. Written as DNA, the CDR3 is TGTGCCACCAGCAGAACCGGACAGACCACTGAAGCTTTCTTT. It encodes CATSRTGQTTEAFF.

The genes are TRBV9 and TRBJ1-1, with D possibly being TRBD1 (5 bases). V gave up 7 bases and J gave up 5 bases, with 12 bases separating them. This CDR3 has 12 amino acids. Germline V gives CDR1 SGDLS, CDR2 YYNGEE. As DNA, the CDR3 is TGTGCCAGCGGAGGGGAGGGGACTGAAGCTTTCTTT. This encodes CASGGEGTEAFF.

Here the CDR3 DNA reads TGCGCCAGCAGCCATCGCAGGGGGTTTGGGACTGAAGCTTTCTTT. Protein product: CASSHRRGFGTEAFF. The chain carries TRBV4-3 and TRBJ1-1; the match to TRBD1 covers 7 bases. CDR1 and CDR2 from the germline V gene are LGHNA and YSLEER. The CDR3 contains 15 residues. V trimming: 3 bases; J trimming: 5 bases; junction bases outside the gene matches: 9.